This T cell receptor beta chain emerged from a study of cytomegalovirus exposure and HLA in healthy donors. The V gene end was trimmed by 8 bases and the J gene end by 0 bases; junction bases not matched to a gene: 10. The CDR3 has 16 residues. Germline CDR1 is GTSNPN and CDR2 is SVGIG (reference sequence). Use of 60 Vbeta and 13 Jbeta primers characterized the PCR. Data came from immunoSEQ multiplex PCR; TCRdb stores just in-frame clones and leaves some out. The profile shows about 120,000 clones, roughly four fifths of them singletons. About this clone: Its target is not known.

Study findings and constraints: Donor immune exposure was known only as CMV serostatus. Later analysis found that TCR beta chains associated with HLA were more clonally expanded than other, equally common chains. Fewer N-insertions (relative to the approximately 700-donor mean) were reportedly seen in an Asian-associated ancestry cluster in a later analysis.

The receptor's source is a woman aged 25 to 45 in good health and CMV-seropositive. The rearrangement links TRBV30 to TRBJ1-5, with TRBD1 matching 10 bases. Sequenced material: PBMCs. The CDR3 loop reads CAPRDRGSDSNQPQHF. For the CDR3, the DNA is TGTGCCCCCCGGGACAGGGGATCGGATAGCAATCAGCCCCAGCATTTT.